Presented here are 5 T cell receptor beta chains from one specimen sequenced in a study of T cells expressing NK-cell markers (TCRdb year 2020). Receptors were amplified or captured by 5' RACE. TCRdb records Illumina HiSeq 2000 as the sequencer. TCRdb reprocessed the reads into one record per CDR3 protein sequence, lacking DNA. The data table for this sample lists some 280,000 distinct CDR3 sequences. About 0.39% of the sample goes to the ten largest clones. The sample consisted of blood T cells: a sorted CD56 or NKG2C T cell subset, CD4+ or CD8+ T cells, or bulk PBMC T cells (not recorded which). The receptors were gathered from a man aged 18 to 35 in good health. Donor details come from another sample of the same person, matched by shared clones.

The rearrangement joins TRBV29-1 to TRBJ2-3; TCRdb's D call of TRBD1 is untestable without DNA. The CDR3 loop spans 15 amino acids. The germline gives CDR1 SQVTM, CDR2 ANQGSEA. CDR3 in amino acids: CSVRDSQIYTDTQYF.

The CDR3 region is CASSLAPKRTQYF. The chain combines TRBV7-2 with TRBJ2-5. The CDR3 runs to 13 residues. The germline gives CDR1 SGHTA, CDR2 FQGNSA.

The chain combines TRBV6-1 with TRBJ2-7. The CDR3 extends over 14 amino acids. CDR1 is MNHNS, CDR2 SASEGT, per germline. The CDR3 loop is CASSRVASIYEQYF.

The gene calls are TRBV5-5 and TRBJ2-1; TCRdb reports TRBD1, a call that lacks DNA to check it against. This CDR3 region has 18 residues. The germline V gene encodes CDR1 SGHKS and CDR2 YYEKEE (reference sequence). The CDR3 region is CASSLVSGGVGPYNEQFF.

The chain couples TRBV29-1 to TRBJ2-1; as DNA is missing, the TRBD2 call by TCRdb cannot be tested. This CDR3 is built from 13 residues. Germline values: CDR1 SQVTM, CDR2 ANQGSEA. CDR3 residues: CSVRGLAGEEQFF.